This T cell receptor beta chain was recovered during a study of blood T cell repertoires in COVID-19. Looking at the study overall: Acute and convalescent COVID-19 specimens originated in the United States, Italy and Spain. PBMCs, B-cell-depleted T cells, or T cells were the source of the cDNA or gDNA that made up the material.

Germline values: CDR1 MNHEY, CDR2 SMNVEV (reference sequence). V lost 1 base to trimming and J lost 7 bases, with 16 bases between them. The CDR3 has 15 residues. In the original processing: Estimation of nucleated cell counts was performed using reference gene primer amplification. TCRdb's table, derived via immunoSEQ multiplex PCR, lists solely in-frame clones and lacks some. The DNA was the basis for D and trimming; V, J and clone size are from that table. The data hold under 150,000 clones, with almost 90% observed a single time. The rearrangement joins TRBV27 to TRBJ1-1; D is possibly TRBD1 (5 bases). The clonotype was recovered from a human donor in a cohort sampled during active COVID-19. The sample was peripheral blood. CDR3 sequence: CASSLFGASGSEAFF. The CDR3 nucleotides are TGTGCCAGCAGTTTATTCGGGGCCTCCGGGAGTGAAGCTTTCTTT.